The clone carrying this T cell receptor (beta chain) has just a few counts. Its target is not known. This CDR3 is 14 amino acids long. The germline gives CDR1 SNHLY, CDR2 FYNNEI. V shed 2 bases and J 6 bases; nucleotides not matched to a gene: 3. Primers for the PCR totalled 60 Vbeta and 13 Jbeta. TCRdb's copy holds only in-frame clones and misses some; the assay was immunoSEQ multiplex PCR. This table holds roughly 160,000 clones, 70% to 80% found once. The sample belongs to a study of cytomegalovirus exposure and HLA in healthy donors. Findings of the study overall: Cytomegalovirus-associated status was assigned to 164 TCR beta chains. Usually a TCR sequence was rare, but some public TCRs were found in many donors. TCR beta V segments were, for the most part, productive about 87% or about 30% of the time in an earlier analysis.

Every donor was a healthy person donating bone marrow. The rearrangement uses TRBV2 and TRBJ2-2, with 7 bases identical to TRBD1. The receptor comes from a man aged 40-49 years in good health and CMV-seronegative. Sequences were obtained from PBMCs. CDR3 sequence: CASSEWQGAGELFF. The CDR3 region has the DNA TGTGCCAGCAGTGAATGGCAGGGGGCCGGGGAGCTGTTTTTT.